This T cell receptor (beta chain) stems from a study of blood T cell repertoires in COVID-19. Study context: Researchers got acute and convalescent COVID-19 samples from the United States, Italy and Spain.

J gave up 10 bases and V 5 bases, and 16 bases lay outside the gene matches. Germline assignment: CDR1 SGHTA and CDR2 FQGNSA. CDR3 length: 15 amino acids. Here immunoSEQ multiplex PCR was the method, and the copy in TCRdb shows in-frame clones only, minus some. Here the sample spans tens of thousands of clones, more than 85% being singletons. Sequenced sample: peripheral blood. The rearrangement joins TRBV7-2 to TRBJ1-1; 7 bases match TRBD1. The sequence was obtained from a human donor with active COVID-19. The donor label of this sample is uncertain. The CDR3 DNA reads TGTGCCAGCAGCCAAGACAGGGCGTCTATGAATATAGCTTTCTTT. Translated, it gives CASSQDRASMNIAFF.